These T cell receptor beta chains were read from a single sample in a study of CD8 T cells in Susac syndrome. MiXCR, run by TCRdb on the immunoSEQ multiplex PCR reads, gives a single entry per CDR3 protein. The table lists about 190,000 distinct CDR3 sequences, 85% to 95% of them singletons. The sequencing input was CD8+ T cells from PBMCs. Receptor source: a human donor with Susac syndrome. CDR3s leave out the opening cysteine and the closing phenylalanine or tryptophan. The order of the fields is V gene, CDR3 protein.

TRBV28	ASSLRGGNQPQH
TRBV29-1	SVSGTGGFTEAF
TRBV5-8	ASSSQGVGYGYT
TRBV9	ASSAWDRGYT
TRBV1	TSSQDPENYQETQY
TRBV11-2	ASSTGGSTGELF
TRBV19	ASTGDYHIQY
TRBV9	ASSESQGQPQH
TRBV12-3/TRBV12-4	ASSPRGTRLTDTQY
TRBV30	AWTIYNEQF
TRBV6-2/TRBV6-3	ASSYLLAGGGTQY
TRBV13	ASSVGTGTDTQY